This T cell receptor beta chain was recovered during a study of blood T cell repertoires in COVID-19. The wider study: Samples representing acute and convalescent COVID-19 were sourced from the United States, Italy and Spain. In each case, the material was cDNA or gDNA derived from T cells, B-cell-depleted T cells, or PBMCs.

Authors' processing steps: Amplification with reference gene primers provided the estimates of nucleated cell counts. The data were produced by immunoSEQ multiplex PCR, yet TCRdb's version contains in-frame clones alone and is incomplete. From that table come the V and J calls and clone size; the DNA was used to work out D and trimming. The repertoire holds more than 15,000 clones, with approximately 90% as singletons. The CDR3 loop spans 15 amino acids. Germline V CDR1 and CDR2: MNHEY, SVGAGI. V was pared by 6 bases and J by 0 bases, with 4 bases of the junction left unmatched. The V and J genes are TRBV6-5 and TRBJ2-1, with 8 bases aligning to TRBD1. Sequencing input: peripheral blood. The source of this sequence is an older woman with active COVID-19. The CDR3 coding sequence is TGTGCCAGCAGGCGCACAGGGGGCTCCTACAATGAGCAGTTCTTC. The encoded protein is CASRRTGGSYNEQFF.